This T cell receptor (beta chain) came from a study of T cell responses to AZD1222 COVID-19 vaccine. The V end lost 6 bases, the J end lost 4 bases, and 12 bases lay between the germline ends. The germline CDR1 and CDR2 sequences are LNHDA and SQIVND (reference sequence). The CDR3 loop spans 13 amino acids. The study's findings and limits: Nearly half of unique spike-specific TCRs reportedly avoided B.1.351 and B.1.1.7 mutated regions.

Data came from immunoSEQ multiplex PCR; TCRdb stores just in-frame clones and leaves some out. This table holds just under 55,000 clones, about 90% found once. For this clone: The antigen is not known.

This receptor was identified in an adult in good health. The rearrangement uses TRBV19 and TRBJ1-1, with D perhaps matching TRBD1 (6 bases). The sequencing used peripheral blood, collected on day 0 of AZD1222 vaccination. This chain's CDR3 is CASSRRGSTEAFF. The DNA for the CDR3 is TGTGCCAGTAGCCGGAGGGGGTCCACTGAAGCTTTCTTT. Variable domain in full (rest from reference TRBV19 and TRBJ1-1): DGGITQSPKYLFRKEGQNVTLSCEQNLNHDAMYWYRQDPGQGLRLIYYSQIVNDFQKGDIAEGYSVSREKKESFPLTVTSAQKNPTAFYLCASSRRGSTEAFFGQGTRLTVV.